This TCR beta chain was sequenced for a study of neurological immune-mediated disorders. The CDR3 spans 14 residues. V was shortened by 9 bases and J by 8 bases, with 17 bases between the two germline ends. Whole-study findings and limits: With the multiple sclerosis repertoire cluster, neither clinical nor MRI features showed any association.

The unsorted libraries were generated from a total of 2 million PBMCs, which had been stored in RNAlater at -80 C. In its sample, this clonotype was seen a few times. Its antigen remains unidentified. The authors produced cDNA by 5'RACE using 10-nucleotide random UMIs. TCRdb used MiXCR to reprocess the 5' RACE reads, holding one entry per CDR3 protein. The sample includes roughly 62,000 distinct CDR3 sequences, over 3.5% of them seen just once. This chain connects TRBV12-3 or TRBV12-4 to TRBJ1-6; maybe TRBD1 (5 bases). Specimen: PBMCs. The clonotype was recovered from a woman aged 50 to 60 with multiple sclerosis. CDR3 protein: CASTRNGAHSPLHF. In nucleotides, the CDR3 is TGTGCCAGTACTCGGAATGGGGCGCATTCACCCCTCCACTTT.